This T cell receptor beta chain was identified in a study of CD8+CD57+ T cells in acquired aplastic anemia. Whole-study results and caveats: Around 30 was the count of CD8+ CDR3 sequences that patients shared with controls.

V was shortened by 7 bases and J by 0 bases, with 13 bases between the two germline ends. CDR3 size: 15 residues. Germline lookup yields CDR1 SNHLY and CDR2 FYNNEI. The authors sequenced patients whose flow cytometry had shown CD8+CD57+ cell expansion. Every one of the patients had aplastic anemia (severe, acquired). Comment on this clonotype: Its antigen is not identified.

The use of genomic DNA as template underpinned the TCR beta VDJ and CDR3 profiling. MiXCR, run by TCRdb on the reads, gives a single entry per CDR3 protein. The table shows 170,000 or so distinct CDR3 sequences, with 63% occurring only once. This clonotype was sampled from a human donor with aplastic anemia. The sequenced material came from sorted CD4+, CD8+, or CD8+CD57+ T cells (not recorded which) from PBMCs. The chain combines TRBV2 with TRBJ2-1; possible D gene TRBD2, 5 bases. CDR3 amino acids: CASKLGLSSYNEQFF. CDR3 nucleotides: TGTGCCAGCAAACTAGGACTTAGCTCCTACAATGAGCAGTTCTTC.